The T cell receptor beta chain described here comes from a study of shared clonotypes between healthy human individuals. It was approximately 0.2 ug DNA, around 32,000 T cell genomes, that sorted-subset replicate PCRs used. Clones were sequenced by immunoSEQ multiplex PCR, and TCRdb holds only the in-frame ones, with some missing. This table has approximately 2,300,000 clones, 92% appearing once. General observations from the study: Sequencing depth was a factor that was expected to affect clonotype sharing among donors. Shared across several donors were roughly 4.8% of the naive CD4 clonotypes.

CDR3 length: 16 amino acids. Trimming removed 2 bases at V and 0 bases at J, with 12 bases between. Germline V lookup: CDR1 SGHTA, CDR2 FQGTGA. Comment on this clone: Its matching antigen is unknown.

The chain uses TRBV7-3 and TRBJ2-3; TRBD2 might be the D (6 bases). The TCR was taken from a man in his late teens or twenties in good health. Some clones in this sample may be carry-over from other donors' samples. The specimen sequenced was naive CD4+ T cells from PBMCs. Subset defined: CD45RA+ positively selected. The CDR3 sequence: CASSLGVAVSTDTQYF. CDR3 bases: TGTGCCAGCAGCTTAGGGGTAGCGGTTAGCACAGATACGCAGTATTTT. Full variable domain (remainder filled in from reference TRBV7-3 and TRBJ2-3): GAGVSQTPSNKVTEKGKYVELRCDPISGHTALYWYRQSLGQGPEFLIYFQGTGAADDSGLPNDRFFAVRPEGSVSTLKIQRTERGDSAVYLCASSLGVAVSTDTQYFGPGTRLTVL.